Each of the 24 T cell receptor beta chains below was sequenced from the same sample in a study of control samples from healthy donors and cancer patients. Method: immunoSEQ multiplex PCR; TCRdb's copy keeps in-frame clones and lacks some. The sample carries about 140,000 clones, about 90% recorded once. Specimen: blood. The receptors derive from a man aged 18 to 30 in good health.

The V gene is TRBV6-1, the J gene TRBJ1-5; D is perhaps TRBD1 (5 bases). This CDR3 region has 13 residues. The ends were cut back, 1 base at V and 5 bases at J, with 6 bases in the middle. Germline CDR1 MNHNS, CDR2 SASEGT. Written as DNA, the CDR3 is TGTGCCAGCAGTGAAGAGGGGTATCAGCCCCAGCATTTT. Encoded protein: CASSEEGYQPQHF.

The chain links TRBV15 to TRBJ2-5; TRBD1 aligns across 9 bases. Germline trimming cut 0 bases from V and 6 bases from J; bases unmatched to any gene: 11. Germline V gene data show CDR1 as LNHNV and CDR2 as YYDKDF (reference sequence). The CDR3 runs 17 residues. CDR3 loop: CATSRDLWGTGLQTQYF. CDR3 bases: TGTGCCACCAGCAGAGATCTTTGGGGGACAGGGTTACAGACCCAGTACTTC.

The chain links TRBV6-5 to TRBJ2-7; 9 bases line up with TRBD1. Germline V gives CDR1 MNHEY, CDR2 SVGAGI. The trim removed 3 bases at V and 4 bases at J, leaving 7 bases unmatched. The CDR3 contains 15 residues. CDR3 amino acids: CASSYTGQGSYEQYF. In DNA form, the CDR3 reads TGTGCCAGCAGTTATACGGGACAGGGCTCGTACGAGCAGTACTTC.

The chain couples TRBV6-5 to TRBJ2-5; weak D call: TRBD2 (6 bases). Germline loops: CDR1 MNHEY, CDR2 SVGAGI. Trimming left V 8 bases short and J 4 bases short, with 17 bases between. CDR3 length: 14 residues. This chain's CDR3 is CASAGWGKGETQYF. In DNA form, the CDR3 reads TGTGCCAGCGCGGGGTGGGGGAAGGGAGAGACCCAGTACTTC.

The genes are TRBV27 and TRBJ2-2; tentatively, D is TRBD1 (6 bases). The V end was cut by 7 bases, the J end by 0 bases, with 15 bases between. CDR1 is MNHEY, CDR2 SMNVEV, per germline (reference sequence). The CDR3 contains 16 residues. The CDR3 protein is CASTSPGQTNTGELFF. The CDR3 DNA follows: TGTGCCAGCACGTCCCCGGGACAAACGAACACCGGGGAGCTGTTTTTT.

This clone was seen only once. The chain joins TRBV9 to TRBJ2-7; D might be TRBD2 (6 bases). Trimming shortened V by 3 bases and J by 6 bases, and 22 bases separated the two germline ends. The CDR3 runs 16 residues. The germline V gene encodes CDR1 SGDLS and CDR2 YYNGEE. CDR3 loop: CASSAGPAGTFIEQYF. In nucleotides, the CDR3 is TGTGCCAGCAGCGCCGGACCCGCCGGGACTTTCATCGAGCAGTACTTC.

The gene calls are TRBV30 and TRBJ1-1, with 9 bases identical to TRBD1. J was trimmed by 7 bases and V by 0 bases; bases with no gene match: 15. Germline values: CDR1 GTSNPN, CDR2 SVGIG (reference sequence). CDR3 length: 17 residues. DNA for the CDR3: TGTGCCTGGAGTGTACGGGTTTTAAACAGGGGGCGGGGTGAAGCTTTCTTT. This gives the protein CAWSVRVLNRGRGEAFF. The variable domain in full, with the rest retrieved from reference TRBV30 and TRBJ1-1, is SQTIHQWPATLVQPVGSPLSLECTVEGTSNPNLYWYRQAAGRGLQLLFYSVGIGQISSEVPQNLSASRPQDRQFILSSKKLLLSDSGFYLCAWSVRVLNRGRGEAFFGQGTRLTVV.

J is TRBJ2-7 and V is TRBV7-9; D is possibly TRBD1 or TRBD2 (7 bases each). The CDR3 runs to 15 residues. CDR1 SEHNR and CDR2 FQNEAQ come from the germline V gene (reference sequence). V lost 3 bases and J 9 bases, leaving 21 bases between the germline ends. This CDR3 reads CASSFQAGGVQGQYF. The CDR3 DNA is TGTGCCAGCAGCTTCCAGGCAGGGGGGGTTCAAGGGCAGTACTTC. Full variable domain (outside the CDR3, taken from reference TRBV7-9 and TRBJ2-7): DTGVSQNPRHKITKRGQNVTFRCDPISEHNRLYWYRQTLGQGPEFLTYFQNEAQLEKSRLLSDRFSAERPKGSFSTLEIQRTEQGDSAMYLCASSFQAGGVQGQYFGPGTRLTVT.

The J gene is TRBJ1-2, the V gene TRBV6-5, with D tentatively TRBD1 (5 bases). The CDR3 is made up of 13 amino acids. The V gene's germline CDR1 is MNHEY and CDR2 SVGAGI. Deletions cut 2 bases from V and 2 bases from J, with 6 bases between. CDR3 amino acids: CASSYDSNYGYTF. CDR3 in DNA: TGTGCCAGCAGTTACGACAGCAACTATGGCTACACCTTC.

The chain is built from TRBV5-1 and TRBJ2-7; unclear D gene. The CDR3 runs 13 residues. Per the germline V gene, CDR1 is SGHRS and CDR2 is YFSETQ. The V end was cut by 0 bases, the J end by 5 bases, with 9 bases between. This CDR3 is CASSLDAVNEQYF. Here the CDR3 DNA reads TGCGCCAGCAGCTTGGACGCGGTCAACGAGCAGTACTTC.

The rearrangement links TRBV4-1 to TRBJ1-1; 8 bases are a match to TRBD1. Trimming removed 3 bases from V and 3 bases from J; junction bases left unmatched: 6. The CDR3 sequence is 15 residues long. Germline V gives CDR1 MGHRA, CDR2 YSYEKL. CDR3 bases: TGCGCCAGCAGCCAGATGGACAGGGTGGACACTGAAGCTTTCTTT. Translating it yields CASSQMDRVDTEAFF.

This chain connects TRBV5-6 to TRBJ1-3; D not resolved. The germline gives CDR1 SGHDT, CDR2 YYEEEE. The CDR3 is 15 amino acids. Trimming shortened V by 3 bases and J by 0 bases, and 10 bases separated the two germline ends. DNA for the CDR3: TGTGCCAGCAGCTCGGACCGGTACTCTGGAAACACCATATATTTT. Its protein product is CASSSDRYSGNTIYF.

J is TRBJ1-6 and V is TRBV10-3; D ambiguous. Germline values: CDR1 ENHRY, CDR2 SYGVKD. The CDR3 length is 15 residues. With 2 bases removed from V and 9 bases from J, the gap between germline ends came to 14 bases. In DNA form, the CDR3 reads TGTGCCATCAGTGAGGAGGGTGGGGTTAGTTCACCCCTCCACTTT. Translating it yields CAISEEGGVSSPLHF.

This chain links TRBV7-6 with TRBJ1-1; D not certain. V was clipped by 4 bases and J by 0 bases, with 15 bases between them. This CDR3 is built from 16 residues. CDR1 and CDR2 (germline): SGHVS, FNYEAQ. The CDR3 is CASSSPDGIMNTEAFF. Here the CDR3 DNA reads TGTGCCAGCAGCTCCCCCGACGGGATTATGAACACTGAAGCTTTCTTT.

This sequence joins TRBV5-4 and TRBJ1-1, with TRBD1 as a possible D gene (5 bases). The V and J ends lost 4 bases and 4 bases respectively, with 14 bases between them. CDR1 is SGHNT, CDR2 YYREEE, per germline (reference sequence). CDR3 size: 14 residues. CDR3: CASSVGPEGTEAFF. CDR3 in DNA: TGTGCCAGCAGCGTGGGACCCGAGGGCACTGAAGCTTTCTTT.

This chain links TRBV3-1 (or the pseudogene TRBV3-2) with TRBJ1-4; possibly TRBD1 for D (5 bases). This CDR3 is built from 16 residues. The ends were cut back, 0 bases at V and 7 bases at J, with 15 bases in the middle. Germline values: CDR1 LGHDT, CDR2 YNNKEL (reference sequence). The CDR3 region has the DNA TGTGCCAGCAGCCAAGATGGGGCAGGGCCGTCTGAAAAACTGTTTTTT. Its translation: CASSQDGAGPSEKLFF.

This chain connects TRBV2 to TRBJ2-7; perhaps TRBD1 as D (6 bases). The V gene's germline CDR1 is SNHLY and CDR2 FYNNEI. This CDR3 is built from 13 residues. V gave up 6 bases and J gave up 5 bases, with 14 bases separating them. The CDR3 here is CASRQGRNDEQYF. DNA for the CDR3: TGTGCCAGCAGACAGGGACGGAACGACGAGCAGTACTTC.

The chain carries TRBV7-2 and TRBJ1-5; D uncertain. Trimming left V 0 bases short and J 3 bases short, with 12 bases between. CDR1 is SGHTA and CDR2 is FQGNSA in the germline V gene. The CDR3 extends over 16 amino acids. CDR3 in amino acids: CASSLAGRAYNQPQHF. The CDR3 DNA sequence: TGTGCCAGCAGCTTAGCAGGAAGGGCCTACAATCAGCCCCAGCATTTT.

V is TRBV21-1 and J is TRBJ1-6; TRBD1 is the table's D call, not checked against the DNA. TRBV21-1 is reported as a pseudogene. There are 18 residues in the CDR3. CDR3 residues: CASSKALRQSSYNSPLHF. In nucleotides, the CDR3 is TGTGCCAGCAGCAAAGCGCTGAGACAGAGCTCCTATAATTCACCCCTCCACTTT.

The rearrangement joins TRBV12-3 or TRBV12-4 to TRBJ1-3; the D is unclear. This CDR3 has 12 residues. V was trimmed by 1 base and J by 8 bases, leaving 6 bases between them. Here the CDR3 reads CASSLVEDTIYF. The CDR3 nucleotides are TGTGCCAGCAGTTTAGTCGAGGACACCATATATTTT.

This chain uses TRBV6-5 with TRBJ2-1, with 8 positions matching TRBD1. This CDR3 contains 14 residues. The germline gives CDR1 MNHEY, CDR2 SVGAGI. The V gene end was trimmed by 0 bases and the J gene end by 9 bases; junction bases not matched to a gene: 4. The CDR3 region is CASSYSDRGSEQFF. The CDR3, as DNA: TGTGCCAGCAGTTACTCCGACAGGGGCAGTGAGCAGTTCTTC.

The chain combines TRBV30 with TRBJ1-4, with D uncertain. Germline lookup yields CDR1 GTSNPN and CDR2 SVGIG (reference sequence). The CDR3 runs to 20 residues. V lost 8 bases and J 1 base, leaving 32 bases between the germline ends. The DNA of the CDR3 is TGTGCCCGGAACTTGAGGAGAACCGCGACATCCGCCGAAACTAATGAAAAACTGTTTTTT. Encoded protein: CARNLRRTATSAETNEKLFF.

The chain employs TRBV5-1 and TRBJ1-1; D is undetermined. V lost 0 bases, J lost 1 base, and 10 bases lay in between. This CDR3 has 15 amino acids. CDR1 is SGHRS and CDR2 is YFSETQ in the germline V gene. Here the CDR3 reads CASSLGRGGNTEAFF. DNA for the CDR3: TGCGCCAGCAGCTTGGGTCGGGGAGGGAACACTGAAGCTTTCTTT.

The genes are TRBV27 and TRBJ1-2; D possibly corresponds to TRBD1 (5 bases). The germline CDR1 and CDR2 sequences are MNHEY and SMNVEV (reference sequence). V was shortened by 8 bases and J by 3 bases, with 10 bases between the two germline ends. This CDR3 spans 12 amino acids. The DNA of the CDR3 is TGTGCCAGCGCAGGGTCACACTATGGCTACACCTTC. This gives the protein CASAGSHYGYTF.